The rows below give T cell receptor beta chains drawn from one sample of a study of CD8 T cells in ankylosing spondylitis. TCRdb itself ran the 5' RACE reads through MiXCR, one entry per CDR3 protein. Found here are about 500,000 distinct CDR3 sequences, about 5.2% of them singletons; the top ten hold roughly 3.5%. What was sequenced was blood, either unsorted or a sorted T cell fraction (not recorded which). These TCRs come from a male donor with ankylosing spondylitis. Each CDR3 is given with its conserved first and last residue. Fields, in order: J gene, D gene, V gene, clone size, CDR3 DNA, CDR3 protein. The D gene is left open where the match is weak. The size entry is marked missing in some rows and otherwise reads once, few, many or a size class.

J gene: TRBJ1-2; D gene: NA; V gene: TRBV7-2; clone size: many; CDR3 DNA: TGTGCCAGCAGCTTAGCGAGCAGGGAGGATGGCTACACCTTC; CDR3 protein: CASSLASREDGYTF
J gene: TRBJ2-7; D gene: NA; V gene: TRBV7-6; clone size: many; CDR3 DNA: TGTGCCAGCAGCTTACAGGAGGGAGTAAACTACGAGCAGTACTTC; CDR3 protein: CASSLQEGVNYEQYF
J gene: TRBJ1-2; D gene: TRBD1; V gene: TRBV29-1; clone size: many; CDR3 DNA: TGCAGCGTGAAGGACAGGAGTAACTATGGCTACACCTTC; CDR3 protein: CSVKDRSNYGYTF
J gene: TRBJ2-3; D gene: NA; V gene: TRBV11-2; clone size: many; CDR3 DNA: TGTGCCAGCAGCTTACCCCCCGTCGGCACAGATACGCAGTATTTT; CDR3 protein: CASSLPPVGTDTQYF
J gene: TRBJ2-7; D gene: TRBD2; V gene: TRBV27; clone size: many; CDR3 DNA: TGTGCCAGCAGTCAGGGACTAGCGGGAGTTCCCTCCTACGAGCAGTACTTC; CDR3 protein: CASSQGLAGVPSYEQYF
J gene: TRBJ1-3; D gene: NA; V gene: TRBV12-3/TRBV12-4; clone size: many; CDR3 DNA: TGTGCCAGCAGTGCCCATAACGGTCCTGGAAACACCATATATTTT; CDR3 protein: CASSAHNGPGNTIYF
J gene: TRBJ1-1; D gene: NA; V gene: TRBV14; clone size: many; CDR3 DNA: TGTGCCAGCAGCCAAGATGTTGCCTCGGGGAAAGGTCGGGGGAACACTGAAGCTTTCTTT; CDR3 protein: CASSQDVASGKGRGNTEAFF
J gene: TRBJ2-3; D gene: TRBD2; V gene: TRBV10-2; clone size: few; CDR3 DNA: TGCGCCGGAATGCGGGAGGTCACAGATACGCAGTATTTT; CDR3 protein: CAGMREVTDTQYF
J gene: TRBJ2-7; D gene: NA; V gene: TRBV5-6; clone size: many; CDR3 DNA: TGTGCCAGCTCCGGGACCGACTCCTACGAGCAGTACTTC; CDR3 protein: CASSGTDSYEQYF
J gene: TRBJ2-3; D gene: TRBD2; V gene: TRBV29-1; clone size: many; CDR3 DNA: TGCAGCGTTGGGGGTGCGAGCGGGGGGTCCACAGATACGCAGTATTTT; CDR3 protein: CSVGGASGGSTDTQYF
J gene: TRBJ2-7; D gene: TRBD1; V gene: TRBV29-1; clone size: many; CDR3 DNA: TGCAGCGTTGAAGGGGCACAGGGGGTCGGCTCCTACGAGCAGTACTTC; CDR3 protein: CSVEGAQGVGSYEQYF
J gene: TRBJ2-7; D gene: TRBD1; V gene: TRBV7-9; clone size: many; CDR3 DNA: TGTGCCAGCAGCTATGGGACAGCCGACGAGCAGTACTTC; CDR3 protein: CASSYGTADEQYF
J gene: TRBJ2-1; D gene: NA; V gene: TRBV6-1; clone size: many; CDR3 DNA: TGTGCCACAGGGTTTCTTACTGGCGCGGGGCCCCTGGGGCAGTTCTTC; CDR3 protein: CATGFLTGAGPLGQFF
J gene: TRBJ1-6; D gene: NA; V gene: TRBV6-5; clone size: many; CDR3 DNA: TGTGCCAGCAGTTACGGGACTAATTCACCCCTCCACTTT; CDR3 protein: CASSYGTNSPLHF
J gene: TRBJ2-7; D gene: NA; V gene: TRBV7-7; clone size: many; CDR3 DNA: TGTGCTAGCAGTCCAGGTCATTCCAGCTACGAGCAGTACTTC; CDR3 protein: CASSPGHSSYEQYF
J gene: TRBJ1-6; D gene: NA; V gene: TRBV11-3; clone size: many; CDR3 DNA: TGTGCCAGCAGCTTAAGTATGGAGTCACCCCTCCACTTT; CDR3 protein: CASSLSMESPLHF
J gene: TRBJ2-5; D gene: TRBD1; V gene: TRBV29-1; clone size: many; CDR3 DNA: TGCAGCGTTCTACCTACAGGGGGAGTAGGGACCCAGTACTTC; CDR3 protein: CSVLPTGGVGTQYF
J gene: TRBJ2-5; D gene: NA; V gene: TRBV4-2; clone size: many; CDR3 DNA: TGTGCCAGCAGCCGAGGAGGGAGAGGAGGGCCTGGGGACGAGACCCAGTACTTC; CDR3 protein: CASSRGGRGGPGDETQYF
J gene: TRBJ2-5; D gene: TRBD2; V gene: TRBV6-5; clone size: few; CDR3 DNA: TGTGCCAGCAGTTTTCTAGCGGGGGGTGTTGAGACCCAGTACTTC; CDR3 protein: CASSFLAGGVETQYF
J gene: TRBJ2-7; D gene: TRBD2; V gene: TRBV30; clone size: NA; CDR3 DNA: TGTGCCTGGGGAGGATCGGGGGGTCGCGGCTACGAGCAGTACTTC; CDR3 protein: CAWGGSGGRGYEQYF
J gene: TRBJ1-6; D gene: TRBD1; V gene: TRBV4-2; clone size: many; CDR3 DNA: TGTGCCAGCACCACGGGACAGGACAATTCACCCCTCCACTTT; CDR3 protein: CASTTGQDNSPLHF
J gene: TRBJ1-2; D gene: NA; V gene: TRBV9; clone size: NA; CDR3 DNA: TGTGCCAGCAGCTCCGAGGCGCTGTTGGGCTACACCTTC; CDR3 protein: CASSSEALLGYTF
J gene: TRBJ2-2; D gene: NA; V gene: TRBV7-9; clone size: many; CDR3 DNA: TGTGCCAGCAGGTATTCTGCGGCTGTTGGCGGGGAGCTGTTTTTT; CDR3 protein: CASRYSAAVGGELFF
J gene: TRBJ2-7; D gene: TRBD1; V gene: TRBV18; clone size: many; CDR3 DNA: TGTGCCAGCTCATTTACAGGGGTGAGCGAGCAGTACTTC; CDR3 protein: CASSFTGVSEQYF
J gene: TRBJ2-2; D gene: NA; V gene: TRBV5-4; clone size: NA; CDR3 DNA: TGTGCCAGCAGCTTCGGGGGCGGGCTTGTGACCGGGGAGCTGTTTTTT; CDR3 protein: CASSFGGGLVTGELFF
J gene: TRBJ2-2; D gene: NA; V gene: TRBV29-1; clone size: many; CDR3 DNA: TGCAGCGTTGAAGGGCTAGAGAGGGGGCTGTTTTTT; CDR3 protein: CSVEGLERGLFF
J gene: TRBJ2-4; D gene: NA; V gene: TRBV3-1; clone size: NA; CDR3 DNA: TGTGCCAGCAGCCAAGCGCAGGGACGCATTCAGTACTTC; CDR3 protein: CASSQAQGRIQYF
J gene: TRBJ2-5; D gene: NA; V gene: TRBV5-1; clone size: NA; CDR3 DNA: TGCGCCAGCAGCCCCGGGACGTACCGGGAGACCCAGTACTTC; CDR3 protein: CASSPGTYRETQYF
J gene: TRBJ2-7; D gene: TRBD1; V gene: TRBV15; clone size: NA; CDR3 DNA: TGTGCCACCAGGGCCCCAGGGGGCCTGTCCTACGAGCAGTACTTC; CDR3 protein: CATRAPGGLSYEQYF
J gene: TRBJ2-2; D gene: TRBD1; V gene: TRBV18; clone size: few; CDR3 DNA: TGTGCCAGCTCACCCATCCCCGGGACAGTGAACACCGGGGAGCTGTTTTTT; CDR3 protein: CASSPIPGTVNTGELFF
J gene: TRBJ2-3; D gene: TRBD2; V gene: TRBV7-9; clone size: many; CDR3 DNA: TGTGCCAGCAGCGGTAGCGGGGGGCGCACAGATACGCAGTATTTT; CDR3 protein: CASSGSGGRTDTQYF
J gene: TRBJ2-1; D gene: NA; V gene: TRBV18; clone size: few; CDR3 DNA: TGTGCCAGCTCACCGGCGCGACGGTCGGACAATGAGCAGTTCTTC; CDR3 protein: CASSPARRSDNEQFF
J gene: TRBJ2-1; D gene: NA; V gene: TRBV20-1; clone size: NA; CDR3 DNA: TGCAGTGCTAGAGTGATACGCTACAATGAGCAGTTCTTC; CDR3 protein: CSARVIRYNEQFF
J gene: TRBJ1-6; D gene: TRBD1; V gene: TRBV7-2; clone size: many; CDR3 DNA: TGTGCCAGCAGCCGCGGACAGGGAGGGTTAAATTCACCCCTCCACTTT; CDR3 protein: CASSRGQGGLNSPLHF
J gene: TRBJ2-2; D gene: TRBD2; V gene: TRBV7-6; clone size: many; CDR3 DNA: TGTGCCAGCAGCCCCGGGGTAGCGGGAGTGAAGAACACCGGGGAGCTGTTTTTT; CDR3 protein: CASSPGVAGVKNTGELFF
J gene: TRBJ1-1; D gene: NA; V gene: TRBV20-1; clone size: many; CDR3 DNA: TGCAGTGCTAGAGATCACAGGGTAGACACTGAAGCTTTCTTT; CDR3 protein: CSARDHRVDTEAFF
J gene: TRBJ2-1; D gene: TRBD2; V gene: TRBV27; clone size: many; CDR3 DNA: TGTGCCAGCAGTTTAGCGGGAGGGGAGAATGAGCAGTTCTTC; CDR3 protein: CASSLAGGENEQFF
J gene: TRBJ1-1; D gene: NA; V gene: TRBV4-2; clone size: many; CDR3 DNA: TGTGCCAGCAGGATAGGGGTTGAGGCTTTCTTT; CDR3 protein: CASRIGVEAFF
J gene: TRBJ1-1; D gene: NA; V gene: TRBV6-2/TRBV6-3; clone size: many; CDR3 DNA: TGTGCCAGCAGTTACCAGAGGTGGGCCCTTGAAGCTTTCTTT; CDR3 protein: CASSYQRWALEAFF
J gene: TRBJ1-2; D gene: NA; V gene: TRBV5-1; clone size: many; CDR3 DNA: TGCGCCAGCAGCTTGCGTCCAGCGTCCGCTGGCTACACCTTC; CDR3 protein: CASSLRPASAGYTF
J gene: TRBJ1-6; D gene: NA; V gene: TRBV12-3/TRBV12-4; clone size: NA; CDR3 DNA: TGTGCCTGCAGTTCCACTCACGGGACACTCATTAGGGCACTCCACTTT; CDR3 protein: CACSSTHGTLIRALHF
J gene: TRBJ2-1; D gene: TRBD2; V gene: TRBV28; clone size: few; CDR3 DNA: TGTGCCAGCAGCTCTGGCGGGAGGTTACAGAGCTCCTACAATGAGCAGTTCTTC; CDR3 protein: CASSSGGRLQSSYNEQFF
J gene: TRBJ2-7; D gene: NA; V gene: TRBV5-1; clone size: many; CDR3 DNA: TGCGCCAGCAGCCTCCTTGGGGCTCAGCAGTACTTC; CDR3 protein: CASSLLGAQQYF
J gene: TRBJ2-3; D gene: NA; V gene: TRBV7-9; clone size: NA; CDR3 DNA: TGTGCCAGCAGCAGTGGACGGATTAGCACAGATACGCAGTATTTT; CDR3 protein: CASSSGRISTDTQYF
J gene: TRBJ2-4; D gene: NA; V gene: TRBV28; clone size: few; CDR3 DNA: TGTGCCAGCAGTTTACGGTATTCTGTCCGGGGCCTCAAAAACATTCAGTACTTC; CDR3 protein: CASSLRYSVRGLKNIQYF
J gene: TRBJ2-3; D gene: NA; V gene: TRBV29-1; clone size: many; CDR3 DNA: TGCAGCGTTGGAGGCGGGGATACGCAGTATTTT; CDR3 protein: CSVGGGDTQYF
J gene: TRBJ2-1; D gene: NA; V gene: TRBV12-3/TRBV12-4; clone size: many; CDR3 DNA: TGTGCCAGCAGGGAAGGGATCCCGGAGTTCTTC; CDR3 protein: CASREGIPEFF
J gene: TRBJ1-5; D gene: NA; V gene: TRBV10-3; clone size: many; CDR3 DNA: TGTGCCATCAGTGAATCAGTCCGCAATCAGCCCCAGCATTTT; CDR3 protein: CAISESVRNQPQHF
J gene: TRBJ2-3; D gene: TRBD1; V gene: TRBV4-3; clone size: few; CDR3 DNA: TGCGCCAGCAGCCAAGGACTCCCGGGACAGGGGGGCCGCACAGATACGCAGTATTTT; CDR3 protein: CASSQGLPGQGGRTDTQYF
J gene: TRBJ1-2; D gene: TRBD1; V gene: TRBV29-1; clone size: many; CDR3 DNA: TGCAGCGGCCATAGGACAGGGGAGTTTGGCTACACCTTC; CDR3 protein: CSGHRTGEFGYTF
J gene: TRBJ1-2; D gene: NA; V gene: TRBV6-2/TRBV6-3; clone size: many; CDR3 DNA: TGTGCCAGCAGTTACGCCTCTGGACGGATCTATGGCTACACCTTC; CDR3 protein: CASSYASGRIYGYTF
J gene: TRBJ1-2; D gene: TRBD1; V gene: TRBV4-2; clone size: many; CDR3 DNA: TGTGCCAGCAGCAGACCCGGGACAGACCCTTATGGCTACACCTTC; CDR3 protein: CASSRPGTDPYGYTF
J gene: TRBJ1-4; D gene: NA; V gene: TRBV5-1; clone size: many; CDR3 DNA: TGCGCCAGCAGCTTGATGCTAGCAACTAATGAAAAACTGTTTTTT; CDR3 protein: CASSLMLATNEKLFF